A selection of T cell receptor beta chains follows, all from one sample in a study of blood T cell repertoires in COVID-19. Clones were read by immunoSEQ multiplex PCR, and TCRdb kept only the in-frame ones, dropping some. This table has around 330,000 clones, 75% to 90% appearing once. The sequencing input was PBMCs or T cells enriched from blood (not recorded which). These receptors all stem from a woman aged 25-40 years who had been exposed to COVID-19. The CDR3 runs from the conserved cysteine through the conserved F or W. The D gene is left open where the match is weak. A row's size may be missing; if present it is once, few, many or a size class.

cdr3_aa	cdr3_nt	v_call	j_call	d_call	clone_size
CASSPGLGETQYF	TGTGCCAGCAGCCCCGGACTAGGAGAGACCCAGTACTTC	TRBV7-9	TRBJ2-5	TRBD2	NA
CASSLHTGSGEKLFF	TGTGCCAGCAGCCTCCATACAGGGTCCGGTGAAAAACTGTTTTTT	TRBV7-9	TRBJ1-4	NA	NA
CASSLGSGEDTQYF	TGCGCCAGCAGCTTGGGTTCAGGGGAAGATACGCAGTATTTT	TRBV5-1	TRBJ2-3	NA	NA
CASSLYGKMEPQHF	TGTGCCAGCAGTTTATACGGGAAGATGGAGCCCCAGCATTTT	TRBV27	TRBJ1-5	NA	NA
CAWSGLAGNEQFF	TGTGCCTGGAGTGGACTAGCGGGGAATGAGCAGTTCTTC	TRBV30	TRBJ2-1	TRBD2	NA
CASSQVIGDGTQYF	TGCGCCAGCAGCCAAGTTATAGGGGATGGGACCCAGTACTTC	TRBV4-1	TRBJ2-5	NA	NA
CASNNRENTEAFF	TGTGCCAGTAACAACAGGGAGAACACTGAAGCTTTCTTT	TRBV19	TRBJ1-1	NA	NA
CASSVSTSSPGANVLTF	TGTGCCAGCAGCGTATCTACGTCAAGTCCTGGGGCCAACGTCCTGACTTTC	TRBV9	TRBJ2-6	NA	once
CASSQDLAGGTNEQFF	TGTGCCAGCAGCCAAGATCTAGCGGGAGGCACCAATGAGCAGTTCTTC	TRBV14	TRBJ2-1	TRBD2	NA
CSASRGQGFDSPLHF	TGCAGTGCTAGTCGAGGACAGGGATTTGATTCACCCCTCCACTTT	TRBV20-1	TRBJ1-6	TRBD1	once
CASSRLNSGELFF	TGTGCCAGCAGCCGGCTCAACAGCGGGGAGCTGTTTTTT	TRBV3-1/TRBV3-2	TRBJ2-2	NA	NA
CASSSRSGSNNEQFF	TGCGCCAGCAGCTCTAGATCCGGGAGTAATAATGAGCAGTTCTTC	TRBV5-1	TRBJ2-1	NA	NA
CASSYSIKRNTETQYF	TGTGCCAGCAGTTACTCGATTAAGAGGAACACGGAGACCCAGTACTTC	TRBV6-2/TRBV6-3	TRBJ2-5	NA	NA
CASSLDGTSSYNEQFF	TGTGCTAGCAGCTTAGACGGGACTTCCTCCTACAATGAGCAGTTCTTC	TRBV7-7	TRBJ2-1	NA	NA
CASKEGWNTEAFF	TGCGCCAGCAAGGAGGGCTGGAACACTGAAGCTTTCTTT	TRBV5-1	TRBJ1-1	NA	NA
CSVDTGNNQPQHF	TGCAGCGTTGATACAGGCAACAATCAGCCCCAGCATTTT	TRBV29-1	TRBJ1-5	NA	few
CASSSTAQDSPLHF	TGTGCCAGCAGCTCGACAGCCCAGGATTCACCCCTCCACTTT	TRBV11-1	TRBJ1-6	NA	NA
CASSPPGLGKETQYF	TGTGCCAGCAGCCCACCGGGACTGGGGAAAGAGACCCAGTACTTC	TRBV28	TRBJ2-5	NA	NA
CASSIDRGYTEAFF	TGTGCCAGTAGTATAGATCGAGGGTACACTGAAGCTTTCTTT	TRBV19	TRBJ1-1	NA	NA
CASSLPGQGYGYTF	TGTGCCAGCAGTTTACCGGGACAGGGCTATGGCTACACCTTC	TRBV28	TRBJ1-2	TRBD1	NA
CASSKGQTNYGYTF	TGTGCCAGCAGTAAGGGACAGACTAACTATGGCTACACCTTC	TRBV28	TRBJ1-2	TRBD1	NA
CASRRDRGYEKLFF	TGTGCCAGCAGAAGGGACAGGGGGTATGAAAAACTGTTTTTT	TRBV19	TRBJ1-4	TRBD1	NA
CASTERGGNTDTQYF	TGTGCCAGTACCGAACGGGGGGGCAACACAGATACGCAGTATTTT	TRBV9	TRBJ2-3	TRBD2	once
CASKGIGTGSYEQYF	TGTGCCAGCAAGGGGATAGGGACAGGCTCCTACGAGCAGTACTTC	TRBV7-8	TRBJ2-7	TRBD1	NA
CAWNQGSYGYTF	TGTGCCTGGAATCAGGGGAGCTATGGCTACACCTTC	TRBV30	TRBJ1-2	NA	NA
CASSQARQVGQPQHF	TGTGCCAGCAGCCAGGCTCGACAGGTCGGGCAGCCCCAGCATTTT	TRBV4-2	TRBJ1-5	NA	NA
CASSLGLTGSSYEQYF	TGTGCCAGCAGCTTGGGTCTCACAGGGAGCTCCTACGAGCAGTACTTC	TRBV5-4	TRBJ2-7	NA	NA
CASSLSPGQETQYF	TGTGCCAGCAGCTTATCCCCCGGCCAAGAGACCCAGTACTTC	TRBV7-2	TRBJ2-5	NA	NA
CASSRGQGTGSPLHF	TGTGCCAGCAGCCGTGGACAGGGGACGGGCTCACCCCTCCACTTT	TRBV6-5	TRBJ1-6	TRBD1	NA
CASSFDELTYEQYF	TGTGCCAGCAGTTTTGATGAGCTCACCTACGAGCAGTACTTC	TRBV6-2/TRBV6-3	TRBJ2-7	NA	NA
CASSAGGQGRSETQYF	TGTGCCAGCAGCGCGGGGGGACAGGGGCGGTCAGAGACCCAGTACTTC	TRBV9	TRBJ2-5	TRBD1	NA
CAISLAGQETQYF	TGTGCCATCAGTCTAGCGGGACAAGAGACCCAGTACTTC	TRBV10-3	TRBJ2-5	TRBD2	NA
CASSPPAGLAMNEQYF	TGTGCCAGCAGCCCCCCGGCGGGACTAGCGATGAACGAGCAGTACTTC	TRBV6-2/TRBV6-3	TRBJ2-7	TRBD2	NA
CAWSVTGVENTEAFF	TGTGCCTGGAGTGTAACCGGGGTTGAGAACACTGAAGCTTTCTTT	TRBV30	TRBJ1-1	NA	NA
CASSVWGGSSYNEQFF	TGTGCCAGCAGTGTTTGGGGCGGGAGCTCCTACAATGAGCAGTTCTTC	TRBV27	TRBJ2-1	TRBD2	NA
CATLGTLYSGNTIYF	TGTGCCACGTTGGGCACTCTTTACTCTGGAAACACCATATATTTT	TRBV19	TRBJ1-3	NA	NA
CASSYVGGGNEQFF	TGTGCCAGCAGTTACGTCGGGGGGGGCAATGAGCAGTTCTTC	TRBV6-2/TRBV6-3	TRBJ2-1	TRBD2	NA
CASSEISTEAFF	TGTGCCAGCAGTGAAATCAGCACTGAAGCTTTCTTT	TRBV25-1	TRBJ1-1	NA	NA
CASSRGDSQPQHF	TGTGCCAGCAGTCGCGGCGATAGTCAGCCCCAGCATTTT	TRBV12-3/TRBV12-4	TRBJ1-5	NA	NA
CASSYGQGGQLFF	TGTGCCAGCAGTTACGGGCAGGGTGGGCAACTGTTTTTT	TRBV6-5	TRBJ1-4	NA	NA
CASSYSTGAGQPQHF	TGTGCCAGCAGTTATTCGACAGGGGCGGGTCAGCCCCAGCATTTT	TRBV6-5	TRBJ1-5	TRBD1	NA
CASSQEGHTEAFF	TGTGCCAGCAGCCAAGAGGGGCACACTGAAGCTTTCTTT	TRBV3-1/TRBV3-2	TRBJ1-1	NA	NA
CASSESRGENSPLHF	TGTGCCAGCAGTGAATCAAGGGGTGAAAATTCACCCCTCCACTTT	TRBV25-1	TRBJ1-6	NA	NA
CASAATVNTEAFF	TGTGCCAGCGCCGCGACAGTGAACACTGAAGCTTTCTTT	TRBV7-3	TRBJ1-1	NA	NA
CASSQRGGSTEAFF	TGTGCCAGCAGCCAGAGGGGGGGAAGTACTGAAGCTTTCTTT	TRBV3-1/TRBV3-2	TRBJ1-1	NA	NA